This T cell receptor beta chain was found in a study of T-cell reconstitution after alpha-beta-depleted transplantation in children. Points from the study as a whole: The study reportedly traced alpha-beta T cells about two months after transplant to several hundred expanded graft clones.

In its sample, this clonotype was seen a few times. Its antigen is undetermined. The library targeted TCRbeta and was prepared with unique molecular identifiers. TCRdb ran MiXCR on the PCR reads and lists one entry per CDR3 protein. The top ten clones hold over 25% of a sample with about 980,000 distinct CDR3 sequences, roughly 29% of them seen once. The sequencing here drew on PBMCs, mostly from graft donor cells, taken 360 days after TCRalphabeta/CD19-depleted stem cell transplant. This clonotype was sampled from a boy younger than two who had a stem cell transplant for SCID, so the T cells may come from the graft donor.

CDR3 in DNA: TGTGCCAGCAGCGTAGCGCAGAACACCGGGGAGCTGTTTTTT. Translating gives CASSVAQNTGELFF. The chain couples TRBV9 to TRBJ2-2; D not certain. V was clipped by 0 bases and J by 1 base, with 4 bases between them. The CDR3 runs to 14 residues. Per the germline V gene, CDR1 is SGDLS and CDR2 is YYNGEE.